The clone carrying this T cell receptor (beta chain) is a singleton in its sample. Its antigen remains unidentified. Germline CDR1 reads SGHTA; CDR2 reads FQGNSA. The CDR3 contains 15 residues. Trimming stripped 5 bases from V and 8 bases from J, with 21 bases between. This sample stems from a study of post-analysis software for immune sequencing data. Study details: The study covered relapsing-remitting, secondary progressive and progressive-relapsing courses of multiple sclerosis.

TCR beta libraries were prepared from cDNA with unique molecular identifiers. MiXCR, applied by TCRdb to the PCR reads, yields one record per CDR3 protein. The data show hundreds of thousands of distinct CDR3 sequences, roughly 58% seen once. Regarding the study as a whole: Multiple sclerosis patients showed significantly lower normalized Chao1 diversity than controls did. F-measure co-clustering was strong for batch-matched samples. TRBV segments more frequent in patients than in controls numbered roughly 5 and included TRBV5-6, TRBV5-1 and TRBV20-1.

Sequenced sample: blood. J is TRBJ1-1 and V is TRBV7-2, with no clear D. The sequence came from a girl aged 5-17 years with multiple sclerosis. The CDR3 region has the DNA TGTGCCAGCAGCCCTAGTTCCGCGGCCAGTTCGGAAGCTTTCTTT. It yields the protein CASSPSSAASSEAFF. The full variable domain, with the rest looked up from reference TRBV7-2 and TRBJ1-1, is GAGVSQSPSNKVTEKGKDVELRCDPISGHTALYWYRQSLGQGLEFLIYFQGNSAPDKSGLPSDRFSAERTGGSVSTLTIQRTQQEDSAVYLCASSPSSAASSEAFFGQGTRLTVV.